This paragraph reports one T cell receptor (beta chain). Its antigen is as yet unknown. This record belongs to a study of OX40 agonist ivuxolimab in advanced cancers. Background on the study: The patients received ivuxolimab by intravenous route every 2 weeks at 0.01 to 10 mg/kg.

Study outcomes and limitations: Compared with CD4+, CD8+ T cells on average had more expanded clones.

Trimming took 4 bases from V and 0 from J, leaving 13 bases between them. The CDR3 is 15 residues long. Germline V gene sequence: CDR1 WNHNN, CDR2 SYGVQD (reference sequence). Repertoires were generated with immunoSEQ multiplex PCR, while TCRdb's copy carries only in-frame clones and drops some. Here the sample spans about 49,000 clones, 80% to 85% being singletons. The sequence came from an adult with an advanced solid tumor such as melanoma, head and neck, liver or kidney cancer. The chain combines TRBV10-1 with TRBJ2-7; D perhaps matches TRBD2 (6 bases). Source: CD4+ or CD8+ T cells sorted from blood, taken in a trial of the OX40 agonist ivuxolimab. Here the CDR3 DNA reads TGCGCCAGCAGTGCTTGGGACGGGAGCTCCTACGAGCAGTACTTC. Its translation is CASSAWDGSSYEQYF.